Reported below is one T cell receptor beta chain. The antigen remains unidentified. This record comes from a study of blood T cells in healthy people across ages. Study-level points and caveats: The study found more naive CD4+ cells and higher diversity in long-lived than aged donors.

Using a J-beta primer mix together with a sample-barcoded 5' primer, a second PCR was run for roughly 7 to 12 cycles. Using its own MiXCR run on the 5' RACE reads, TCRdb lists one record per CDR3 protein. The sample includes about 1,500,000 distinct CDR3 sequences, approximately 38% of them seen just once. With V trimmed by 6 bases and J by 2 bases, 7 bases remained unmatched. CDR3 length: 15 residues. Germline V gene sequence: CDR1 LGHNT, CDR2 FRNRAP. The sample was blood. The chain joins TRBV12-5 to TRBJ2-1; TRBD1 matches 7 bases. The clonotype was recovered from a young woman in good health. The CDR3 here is CASGLDRDPYNEQFF. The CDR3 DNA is TGTGCTAGTGGCTTAGACAGGGATCCCTACAATGAGCAGTTCTTC.